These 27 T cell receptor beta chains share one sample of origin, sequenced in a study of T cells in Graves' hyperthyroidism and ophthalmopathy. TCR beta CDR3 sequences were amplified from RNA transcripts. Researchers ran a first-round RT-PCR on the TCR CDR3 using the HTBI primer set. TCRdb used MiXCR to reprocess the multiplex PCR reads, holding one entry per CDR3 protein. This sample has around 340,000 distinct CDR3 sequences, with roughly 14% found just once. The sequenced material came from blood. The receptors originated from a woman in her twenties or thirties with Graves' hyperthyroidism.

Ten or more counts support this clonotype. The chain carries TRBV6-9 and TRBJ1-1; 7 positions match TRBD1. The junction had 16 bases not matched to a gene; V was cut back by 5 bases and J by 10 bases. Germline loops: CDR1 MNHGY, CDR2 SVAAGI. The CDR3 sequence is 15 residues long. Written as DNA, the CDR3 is TGTGCCAGCAGTCCTCCGAGGGCAGGGGGTCTTGCAGCTTTCTTT. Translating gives CASSPPRAGGLAAFF.

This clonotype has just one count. This CDR3 reads CASSYKKGLGTEAFF. CDR3 DNA sequence: TGCGCCAGCAGCTATAAAAAGGGGTTGGGCACTGAAGCTTTCTTT. J is TRBJ1-1 and V is TRBV5-1; tentative D call: TRBD1 (5 bases). Looked up from germline, CDR1 is SGHRS and CDR2 is YFSETQ. There are 15 residues in the CDR3. With 3 bases removed from V and 4 bases from J, the gap between germline ends came to 16 bases.

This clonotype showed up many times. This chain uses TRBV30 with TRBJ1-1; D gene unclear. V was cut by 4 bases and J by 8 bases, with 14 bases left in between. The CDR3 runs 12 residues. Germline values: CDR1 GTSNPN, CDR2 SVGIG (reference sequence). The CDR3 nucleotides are TGTGCCTGGACTCCAGTTTTGGGCGAAGCTTTCTTT. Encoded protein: CAWTPVLGEAFF.

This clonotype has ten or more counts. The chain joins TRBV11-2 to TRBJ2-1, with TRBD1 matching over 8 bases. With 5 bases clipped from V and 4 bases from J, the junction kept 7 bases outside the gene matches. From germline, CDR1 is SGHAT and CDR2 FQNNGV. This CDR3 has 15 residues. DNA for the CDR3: TGTGCCAGCAGCGCCGACAGGGGTGGGTACAATGAGCAGTTCTTC. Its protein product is CASSADRGGYNEQFF.

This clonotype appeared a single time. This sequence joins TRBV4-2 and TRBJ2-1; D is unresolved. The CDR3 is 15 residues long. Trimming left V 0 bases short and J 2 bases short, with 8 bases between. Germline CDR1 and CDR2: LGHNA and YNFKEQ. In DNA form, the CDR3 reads TGTGCCAGCAGCCAAGATGTGGGAACCTACAATGAGCAGTTCTTC. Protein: CASSQDVGTYNEQFF.

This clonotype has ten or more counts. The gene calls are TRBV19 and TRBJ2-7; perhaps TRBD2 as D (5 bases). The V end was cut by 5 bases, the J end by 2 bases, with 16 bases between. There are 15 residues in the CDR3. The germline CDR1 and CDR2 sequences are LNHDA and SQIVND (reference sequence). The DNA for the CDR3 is TGTGCCAGTAGTCCAAGAGGGAAGGGAACCTACGAGCAGTACTTC. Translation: CASSPRGKGTYEQYF. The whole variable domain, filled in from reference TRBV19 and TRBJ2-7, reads DGGITQSPKYLFRKEGQNVTLSCEQNLNHDAMYWYRQDPGQGLRLIYYSQIVNDFQKGDIAEGYSVSREKKESFPLTVTSAQKNPTAFYLCASSPRGKGTYEQYFGPGTRLTVT.

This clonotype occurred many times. The CDR3 here is CASSPAPGVFSDEQFF. In DNA, the CDR3 is TGTGCCAGCAGTCCCGCCCCGGGAGTTTTTTCTGATGAGCAGTTCTTC. The chain is built from TRBV28 and TRBJ2-1; D may be TRBD2 (6 bases). The CDR3 loop spans 16 amino acids. Looked up from germline, CDR1 is MDHEN and CDR2 is SYDVKM. The V gene lost 5 bases and the J gene lost 8 bases, with 22 bases spanning the gap.

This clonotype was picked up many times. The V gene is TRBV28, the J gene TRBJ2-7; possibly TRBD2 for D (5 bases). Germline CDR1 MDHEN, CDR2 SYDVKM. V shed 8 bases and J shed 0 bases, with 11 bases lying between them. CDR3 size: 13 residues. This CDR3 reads CASELRGSYEQYF. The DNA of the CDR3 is TGTGCCAGCGAACTCCGGGGCTCCTACGAGCAGTACTTC.

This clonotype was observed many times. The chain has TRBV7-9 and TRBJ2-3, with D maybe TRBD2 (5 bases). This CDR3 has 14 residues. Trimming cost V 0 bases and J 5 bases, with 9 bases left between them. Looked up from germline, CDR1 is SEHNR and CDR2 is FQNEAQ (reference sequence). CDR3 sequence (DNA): TGTGCCAGCAGCTTAGCGGGAGTGGGAGATACGCAGTATTTT. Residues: CASSLAGVGDTQYF.

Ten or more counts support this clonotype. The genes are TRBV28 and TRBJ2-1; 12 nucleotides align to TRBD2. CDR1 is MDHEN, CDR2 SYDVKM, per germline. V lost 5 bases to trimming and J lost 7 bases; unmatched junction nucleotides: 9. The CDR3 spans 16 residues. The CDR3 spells CASSETSGRRWNEQFF. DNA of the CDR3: TGTGCCAGCAGTGAGACTAGCGGGAGAAGGTGGAATGAGCAGTTCTTC. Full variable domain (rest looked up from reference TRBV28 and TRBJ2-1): DVKVTQSSRYLVKRTGEKVFLECVQDMDHENMFWYRQDPGLGLRLIYFSYDVKMKEKGDIPEGYSVSREKKERFSLILESASTNQTSMYLCASSETSGRRWNEQFFGPGTRLTVL.

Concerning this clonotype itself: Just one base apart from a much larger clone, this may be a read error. The CDR3 DNA reads as TGTACCAGCAGTCGCGGGGGCGGGGAGCTGTTTTTT. This encodes CTSSRGGGELFF. The rearrangement links TRBV6-8 to TRBJ2-2; 7 bases are a match to TRBD2. The CDR3 runs to 12 residues. Germline values: CDR1 MNHGY, CDR2 SAAAGT.

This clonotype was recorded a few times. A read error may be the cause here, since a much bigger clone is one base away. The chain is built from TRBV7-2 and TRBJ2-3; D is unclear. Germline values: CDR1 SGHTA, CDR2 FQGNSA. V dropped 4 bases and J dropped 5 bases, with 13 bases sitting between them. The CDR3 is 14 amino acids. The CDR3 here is CASSSRSHGDTQYF. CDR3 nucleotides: TGTGCCAGCAGCTCCCGGTCACACGGAGATACGCAGTATTTT. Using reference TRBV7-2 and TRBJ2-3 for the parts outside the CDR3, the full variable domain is GAGVSQSPSNKVTEKGKDVELRCDPISGHTALYWYRQSLGQGLEFLIYFQGNSAPDKSGLPSDRFSAERTGGSVSTLTIQRTQQEDSAVYLCASSSRSHGDTQYFGPGTRLTVL.

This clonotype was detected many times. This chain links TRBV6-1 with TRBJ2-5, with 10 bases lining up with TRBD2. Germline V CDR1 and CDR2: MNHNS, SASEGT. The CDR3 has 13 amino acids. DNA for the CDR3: TGTTCCTCAGGACTAGCGGAGGTGGAGACCCAGTACTTC. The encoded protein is CSSGLAEVETQYF.

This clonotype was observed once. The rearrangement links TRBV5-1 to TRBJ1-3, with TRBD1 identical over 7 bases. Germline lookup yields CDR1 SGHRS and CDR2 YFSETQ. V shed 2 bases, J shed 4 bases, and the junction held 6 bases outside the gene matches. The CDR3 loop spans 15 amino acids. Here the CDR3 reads CASSFTGTAGNTIYF. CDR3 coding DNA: TGCGCCAGCAGCTTTACCGGGACAGCGGGAAACACCATATATTTT.

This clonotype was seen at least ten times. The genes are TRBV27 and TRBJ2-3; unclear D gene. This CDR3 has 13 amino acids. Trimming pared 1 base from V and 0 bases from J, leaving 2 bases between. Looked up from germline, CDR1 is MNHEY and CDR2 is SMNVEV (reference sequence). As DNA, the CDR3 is TGTGCCAGCAGTTTATTTAGCACAGATACGCAGTATTTT. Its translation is CASSLFSTDTQYF.

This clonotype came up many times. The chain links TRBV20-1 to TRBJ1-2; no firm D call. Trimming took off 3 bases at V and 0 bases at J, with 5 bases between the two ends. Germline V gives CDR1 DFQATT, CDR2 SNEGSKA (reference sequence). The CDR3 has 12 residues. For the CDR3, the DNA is TGCAGTGCTAGCATGACTAACTATGGCTACACCTTC. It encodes CSASMTNYGYTF.

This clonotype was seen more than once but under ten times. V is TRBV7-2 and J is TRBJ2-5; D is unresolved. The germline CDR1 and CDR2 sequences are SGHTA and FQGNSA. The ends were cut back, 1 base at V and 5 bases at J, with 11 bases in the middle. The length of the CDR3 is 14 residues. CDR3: CASSLGPDSETQYF. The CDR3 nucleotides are TGTGCCAGCAGCTTAGGTCCGGATTCGGAGACCCAGTACTTC.

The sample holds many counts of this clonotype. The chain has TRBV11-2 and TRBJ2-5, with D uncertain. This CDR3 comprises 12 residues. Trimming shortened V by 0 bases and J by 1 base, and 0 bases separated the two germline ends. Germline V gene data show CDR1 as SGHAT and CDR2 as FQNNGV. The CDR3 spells CASSLDQETQYF. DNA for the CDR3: TGTGCCAGCAGCTTAGACCAAGAGACCCAGTACTTC.

The CDR3 DNA follows: TGCAGCGTACCGACCGGTTGGGGGTTTGGCTACACCTTC. Protein sequence: CSVPTGWGFGYTF. V and J are TRBV29-1 and TRBJ1-2, with a tentative D call TRBD1 (5 bases). Germline CDR1 SQVTM, CDR2 ANQGSEA. The CDR3 sequence is 13 residues long. Trimming stripped 6 bases from V and 7 bases from J, with 18 bases between.

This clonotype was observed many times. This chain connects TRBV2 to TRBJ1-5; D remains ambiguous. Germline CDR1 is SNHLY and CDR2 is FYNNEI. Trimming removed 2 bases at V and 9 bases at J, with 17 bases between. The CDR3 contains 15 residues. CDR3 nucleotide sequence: TGTGCCAGCAGTGAATGGCAGCCAAACCGGTCGCCCCAGCATTTT. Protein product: CASSEWQPNRSPQHF.

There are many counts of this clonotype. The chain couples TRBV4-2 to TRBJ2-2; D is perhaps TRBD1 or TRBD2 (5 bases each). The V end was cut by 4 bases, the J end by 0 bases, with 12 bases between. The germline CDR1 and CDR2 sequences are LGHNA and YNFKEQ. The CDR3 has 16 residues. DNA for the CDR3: TGTGCCAGCAGCCCCCCCGGGGCGGCGAACACCGGGGAGCTGTTTTTT. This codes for CASSPPGAANTGELFF.

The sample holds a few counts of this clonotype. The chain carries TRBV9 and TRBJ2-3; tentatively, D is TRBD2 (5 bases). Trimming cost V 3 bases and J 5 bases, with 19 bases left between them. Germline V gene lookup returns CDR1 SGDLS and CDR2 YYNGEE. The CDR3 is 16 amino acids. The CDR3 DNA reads TGTGCCAGCAGCGAAGGGAGCAGCCCCTACAAAGATACGCAGTATTTT. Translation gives CASSEGSSPYKDTQYF.

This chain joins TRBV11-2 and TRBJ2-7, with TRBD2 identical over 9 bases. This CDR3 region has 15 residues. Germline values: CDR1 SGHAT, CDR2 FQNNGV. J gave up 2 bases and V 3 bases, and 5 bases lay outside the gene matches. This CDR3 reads CASSFGLAGTYEQYF. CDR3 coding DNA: TGTGCCAGCAGCTTTGGGCTAGCGGGAACCTACGAGCAGTACTTC. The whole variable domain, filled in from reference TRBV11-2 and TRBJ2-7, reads EAGVAQSPRYKIIEKRQSVAFWCNPISGHATLYWYQQILGQGPKLLIQFQNNGVVDDSQLPKDRFSAERLKGVDSTLKIQPAKLEDSAVYLCASSFGLAGTYEQYFGPGTRLTVT.

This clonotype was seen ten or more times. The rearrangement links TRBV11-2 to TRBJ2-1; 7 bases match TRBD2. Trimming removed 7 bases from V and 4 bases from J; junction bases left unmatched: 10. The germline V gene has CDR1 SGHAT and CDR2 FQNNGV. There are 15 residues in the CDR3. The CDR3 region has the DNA TGTGCCAGCACCCCCGGACTAGAAGCGTACAATGAGCAGTTCTTC. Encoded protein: CASTPGLEAYNEQFF.

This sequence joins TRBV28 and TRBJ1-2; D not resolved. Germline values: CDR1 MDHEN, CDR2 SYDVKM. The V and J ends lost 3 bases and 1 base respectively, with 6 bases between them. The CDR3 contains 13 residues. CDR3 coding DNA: TGTGCCAGCAGTTTCCGGAGTAACTATGGCTACACCTTC. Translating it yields CASSFRSNYGYTF.

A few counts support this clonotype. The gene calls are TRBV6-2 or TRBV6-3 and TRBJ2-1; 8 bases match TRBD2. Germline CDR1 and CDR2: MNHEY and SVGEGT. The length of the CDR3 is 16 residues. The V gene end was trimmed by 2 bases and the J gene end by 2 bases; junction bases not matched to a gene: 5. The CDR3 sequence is CASSYNPGGPYNEQFF. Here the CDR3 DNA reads TGTGCCAGCAGTTACAATCCGGGAGGGCCCTACAATGAGCAGTTCTTC.

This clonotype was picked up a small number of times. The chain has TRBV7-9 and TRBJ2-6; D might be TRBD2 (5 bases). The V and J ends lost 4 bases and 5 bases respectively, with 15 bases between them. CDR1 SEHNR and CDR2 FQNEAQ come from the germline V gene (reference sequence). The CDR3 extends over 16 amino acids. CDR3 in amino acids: CASSSYEGRWANVLTF. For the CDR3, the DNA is TGTGCCAGCAGCTCCTACGAGGGCCGCTGGGCCAACGTCCTGACTTTC.